The clone carrying this T cell receptor (beta chain) was seen ten or more times. Its antigen is not identified. Using unique molecular identifiers, the investigators prepared the TCRbeta library. TCRdb used MiXCR to reprocess the PCR reads, holding one entry per CDR3 protein. The data hold tens of thousands of distinct CDR3 sequences, with about 14% observed a single time. The data belong to a study of T-cell reconstitution after alpha-beta-depleted transplantation in children. Overall study findings and caveats: Reportedly, alpha-beta T cells present about two months post-transplant originated from several hundred expanded clones of graft origin.

V lost 8 bases and J 8 bases, leaving 15 bases between the germline ends. Germline lookup yields CDR1 MNHEY and CDR2 SVGAGI. The CDR3 spans 12 residues. Specimen: PBMCs, mostly from graft donor cells, collected 180 days after TCRalphabeta/CD19-depleted stem cell transplant. The TCR originated in a male patient between 2 and 10 years old who had a stem cell transplant for acute lymphoblastic leukemia, so the T cells may come from the graft donor. This rearrangement joins TRBV6-5 to TRBJ1-2; the D gene is possibly TRBD1 (5 bases). CDR3: CASSLMGQGYTF. The CDR3 bases are TGTGCCAGCTCTCTGATGGGGCAAGGCTACACCTTC.